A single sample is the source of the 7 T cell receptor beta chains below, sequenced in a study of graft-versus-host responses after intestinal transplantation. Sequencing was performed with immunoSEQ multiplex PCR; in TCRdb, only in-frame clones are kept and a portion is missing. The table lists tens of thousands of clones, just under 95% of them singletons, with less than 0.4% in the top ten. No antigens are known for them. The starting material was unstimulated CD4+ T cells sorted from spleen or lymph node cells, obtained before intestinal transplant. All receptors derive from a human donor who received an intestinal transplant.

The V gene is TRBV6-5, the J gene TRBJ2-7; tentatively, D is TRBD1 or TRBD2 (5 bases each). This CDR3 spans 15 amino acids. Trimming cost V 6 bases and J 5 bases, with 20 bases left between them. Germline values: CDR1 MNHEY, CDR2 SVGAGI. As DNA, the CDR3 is TGTGCCAGCAGCCTACCGGGCGGAAGGGGAGACGAGCAGTACTTC. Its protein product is CASSLPGGRGDEQYF.

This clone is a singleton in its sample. The chain's CDR3 is CASSTNQPQHF. In nucleotides, the CDR3 is TGTGCCAGCAGCACCAATCAGCCCCAGCATTTT. V gene TRBV28 combines with J gene TRBJ1-5; D gene unclear. There are 11 residues in the CDR3. Germline V gives CDR1 MDHEN, CDR2 SYDVKM. V was cut by 6 bases and J by 3 bases, with 3 bases left in between.

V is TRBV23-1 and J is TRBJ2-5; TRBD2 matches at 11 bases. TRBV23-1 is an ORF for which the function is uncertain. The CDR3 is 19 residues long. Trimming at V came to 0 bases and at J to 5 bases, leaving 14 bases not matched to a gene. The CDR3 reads CASSQSRWSSGRARETQYF. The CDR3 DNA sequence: TGCGCCAGCAGTCAATCGAGGTGGAGTAGCGGGAGGGCCCGGGAGACCCAGTACTTC.

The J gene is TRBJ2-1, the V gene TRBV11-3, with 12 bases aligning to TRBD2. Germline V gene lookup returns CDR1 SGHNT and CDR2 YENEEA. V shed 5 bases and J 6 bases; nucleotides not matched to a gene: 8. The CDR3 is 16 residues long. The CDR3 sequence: CASSPRALAGGNEQFF. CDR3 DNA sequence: TGTGCCAGCAGCCCCCGGGCACTAGCGGGAGGCAATGAGCAGTTCTTC.

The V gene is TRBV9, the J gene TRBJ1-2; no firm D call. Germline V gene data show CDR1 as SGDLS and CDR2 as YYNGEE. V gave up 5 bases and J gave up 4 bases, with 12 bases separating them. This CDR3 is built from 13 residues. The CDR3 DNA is TGTGCCAGCAGTGTGGACTCCGGCTATGGCTACACCTTC. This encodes CASSVDSGYGYTF.

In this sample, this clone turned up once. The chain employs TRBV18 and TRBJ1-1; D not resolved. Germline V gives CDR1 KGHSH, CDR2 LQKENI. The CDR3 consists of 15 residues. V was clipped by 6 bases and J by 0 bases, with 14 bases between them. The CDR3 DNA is TGTGCCAGCTCGCTAGGGCGAAACATGAACACTGAAGCTTTCTTT. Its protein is CASSLGRNMNTEAFF.

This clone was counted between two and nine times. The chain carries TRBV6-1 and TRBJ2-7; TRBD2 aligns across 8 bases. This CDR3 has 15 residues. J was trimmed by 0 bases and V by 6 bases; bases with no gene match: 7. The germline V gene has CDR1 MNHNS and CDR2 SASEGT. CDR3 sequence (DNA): TGTGCCAGCAGAGCCGGGGGGGGGCCCTCCTACGAGCAGTACTTC. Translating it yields CASRAGGGPSYEQYF.